This T cell receptor (beta chain) originates from a study of blood T cell repertoires in COVID-19. In the source study's methods: Reference gene primers were amplified, and this amplification served to estimate nucleated cell counts. Sequencing was performed with immunoSEQ multiplex PCR; in TCRdb, only in-frame clones are kept and a portion is missing. V, J and clone size are taken as reported in that table, and D and trimming were inferred from the DNA itself. The table shows 65,000 to 75,000 clones, with around 87% occurring only once. This clonotype was sampled from a woman older than 75 with active or convalescent COVID-19. Sequences were obtained from peripheral blood.

CDR3 sequence reads: CATSRDLVRSYEQYF. The DNA for the CDR3 is TGTGCCACCAGCAGAGATCTAGTACGATCCTACGAGCAGTACTTC. The chain links TRBV15 to TRBJ2-7; D not resolved. V dropped 0 bases and J dropped 1 base, with 10 bases sitting between them. The CDR3 totals 15 residues. In germline, CDR1 is LNHNV, CDR2 YYDKDF (reference sequence).